This T cell receptor beta chain emerged from a study of T cells in Graves' hyperthyroidism and ophthalmopathy. Newly diagnosed hyperthyroidism, duration under 2 months, in patients aged 18 to 65. Reasons for excluding patients were uncontrolled infection, other autoimmune disease, pregnancy or lactation. Based on clinical symptoms, serum thyroxine and TRAb, thyroid ultrasound and orbital computed tomography, diagnoses were reached. The sample of blood was obtained at first hyperthyroidism diagnosis (before any ophthalmopathy symptoms). This CDR3 comprises 15 residues. Germline assignment: CDR1 KGHSH and CDR2 LQKENI. Trimming shortened V by 2 bases and J by 2 bases, and 10 bases separated the two germline ends. The CDR3 regions of TCR beta were amplified from RNA transcripts. The TCR CDR3 was amplified in a first-round RT-PCR using the HTBI primer set. TCRdb recomputed calls from the multiplex PCR reads with MiXCR, one row per CDR3 protein. The sample holds fewer than 300,000 distinct CDR3 sequences; roughly 15% are singletons and the top ten take more than 30%.

This clonotype has at least ten counts. This chain joins TRBV18 and TRBJ1-5; D is unresolved. The TCR sequence derives from a woman between 45 and 65 years old with Graves' hyperthyroidism that later progressed to Graves' ophthalmopathy. Sequenced material: blood. CDR3 loop: CASSPLGGGNQPQHF. CDR3 nucleotide sequence: TGTGCCAGCTCACCATTGGGCGGGGGCAATCAGCCCCAGCATTTT.